A selection of T cell receptor beta chains follows, all from one sample in a study of blood T cell repertoires in COVID-19. Here immunoSEQ multiplex PCR was the method, and the copy in TCRdb shows in-frame clones only, minus some. The sample lists around 72,000 clones; roughly 80% were seen once. The sample consisted of peripheral blood. The receptors shown here come from a woman of 80 years or more with acute or convalescent COVID-19. The CDR3 runs from the conserved cysteine through the conserved F or W. Fields, in order: V gene, CDR3 length, J gene, D gene, clone size, CDR3 DNA, CDR3 protein. The D gene is left open where the match is weak. Clone size appears in some rows only: once, few, many, or a class for an expanded clone.

>TRBV19|13|TRBJ1-4|NA|NA
TGTGCCAGTAGTATTGCCGGAGGTGAAAAACTGTTTTTT
CASSIAGGEKLFF
>TRBV18|16|TRBJ1-2|NA|NA
TGTGCCAGCTCACCATTGGACCACAGGGCTTCTCTTGGCTACACCTTC
CASSPLDHRASLGYTF
>TRBV27|16|TRBJ1-3|NA|NA
TGTGCCAGCAGTTTAAAACAGCTCTTCTCTGGAAACACCATATATTTT
CASSLKQLFSGNTIYF
>TRBV5-1|15|TRBJ2-1|NA|NA
TGCGCCAGCAACCTCCTTAGCGGCCGCGGCAATGAGCAGTTCTTC
CASNLLSGRGNEQFF
>TRBV27|14|TRBJ2-2|NA|once
TGTGCCAGCAGGCGGGACAGAGTGACCGGGGAGCTGTTTTTT
CASRRDRVTGELFF
>TRBV5-6|13|TRBJ1-5|NA|NA
TGTGCCAGCAGCTTGGTGGGCGGGGAGCCCCAGCATTTT
CASSLVGGEPQHF
>TRBV12-5|14|TRBJ1-2|TRBD1|NA
TGTGCTAGTGGTTTGTCTGGACAGGGGGCTAGCTACACCTTC
CASGLSGQGASYTF
>TRBV5-4|13|TRBJ1-1|TRBD1|NA
TGTGCCAGCAGCCCTACAGGGGACACTGAAGCTTTCTTT
CASSPTGDTEAFF
>TRBV18|13|TRBJ2-7|TRBD1|NA
TGTGCCAGCTCACCACAGGGACAGTACGAGCAGTACTTC
CASSPQGQYEQYF
>TRBV27|15|TRBJ1-6|NA|NA
TGTGCCAGCAGTTTATCGCTGGCGGGGAATTCACCCCTCCACTTT
CASSLSLAGNSPLHF
>TRBV29-1|12|TRBJ1-2|NA|few
TGCAGCGTTGACTCGGCTAACTATGGCTACACCTTC
CSVDSANYGYTF
>TRBV2|17|TRBJ1-4|TRBD1|NA
TGTGCCAGCAGTGTTCTTCCTACAGGGGCGACTAATGAAAAACTGTTTTTT
CASSVLPTGATNEKLFF
>TRBV24-1|15|TRBJ1-2|NA|NA
TGTGCCACCAGTGATACTCAGGGAAGGAGCTATGGCTACACCTTC
CATSDTQGRSYGYTF
>TRBV7-8|14|TRBJ2-7|NA|few
TGTGCCAGCAGCTTAGAAATAAGGGGTGACGAGCAGTACTTC
CASSLEIRGDEQYF